This T cell receptor (beta chain) appears in the sequencing data of a study of cytomegalovirus exposure and HLA in healthy donors. TCRdb's table, derived via immunoSEQ multiplex PCR, lists solely in-frame clones and lacks some. Of more than 250,000 clones in the sample, 90% were seen once. As regards this clone: No antigen is known for it.

General observations from the study: Reported results showed that the classifier diagnosed cytomegalovirus status with high specificity and sensitivity.

Germline CDR1 is MNHEY and CDR2 is SMNVEV (reference sequence). The CDR3 sequence is 17 residues long. Trimming cost V 7 bases and J 6 bases; bases outside gene matches: 16. The receptor was derived from a woman aged 25-40 years in good health and CMV-seronegative. V and J are TRBV27 and TRBJ2-2; 8 positions match TRBD2. Sample: PBMCs. CDR3 loop: CASKIRAGAPSAGELFF. The CDR3 DNA sequence: TGTGCCAGCAAAATTCGAGCGGGAGCCCCGTCAGCCGGGGAGCTGTTTTTT.